This T cell receptor (beta chain) appears in the sequencing data of a study of T cells in Graves' hyperthyroidism and ophthalmopathy (dated by TCRdb to the late 2010s). Concerning the study at large: Peripheral blood samples were taken at the time of initial diagnosis, prior to any treatment. To identify TCR V-J signatures that set the groups apart, the researchers used a discovery cohort of 90 to 100 patients, made up of around 40 with Graves' ophthalmopathy and about 59 with stable Graves' hyperthyroidism. An independent validation cohort of around 19 hyperthyroidism patients and more than 15 patients who later progressed to ophthalmopathy tested prospective prediction of ophthalmopathy. The 85 to 100 discovery patients were randomly split 7:3 into training and test sets. In addition, the study compared T-cell repertoires in thyroid tissue and in blood from about 6 Graves' hyperthyroidism patients. After sampling, hyperthyroidism patients received methimazole starting at 30 mg daily, and ophthalmopathy patients received high-dose intravenous methylprednisolone. TCR Vbeta CDR3 sequencing of 130 to 150 peripheral blood samples (under 45 ophthalmopathy, 75 or so hyperthyroidism and around 17 progressor patients) is reported in the paper. The study at large found these results: Most expanded thyroid clonotypes (frequency above 0.001) were also detected in blood, a finding suggesting that blood repertoires may reflect thyroid immune responses. In validation, the model predicted progression to ophthalmopathy a median of roughly six months before onset, with about 70% sensitivity and around 76% specificity. Sample size was not statistically predetermined, and blinding of investigators to group allocation was not performed. A 13 V-J signature model separated ophthalmopathy from stable hyperthyroidism, with around 90% sensitivity and 81.08% specificity in cross-validation and 80%/75% in testing.

This clonotype was seen many times. The clone's antigen remains unknown. Base qualities are not recorded, but no much larger clone differs from it by a single base. Ophthalmopathy patients had moderately to severely active disease, with a Clinical Activity Score of 3 or more, a NOSPECS grade of 4 or more, and a disease duration of less than 3 months. The study excluded patients with uncontrolled infections, other autoimmune diseases, pregnancy or lactation. Diagnoses relied on clinical symptoms, serum thyroxine and TRAb, thyroid ultrasound and orbital computed tomography. Ficoll-Paque density gradient centrifugation was used to isolate PBMCs from 10 ml of fresh peripheral blood. Trizol reagent was used to extract total RNA, and RNA quality was then checked on an Agilent 2100 Bioanalyzer. V lost 8 bases and J lost 1 base, and the count of bases not matched to a germline gene is 4. Based on the germline V gene, the CDR1 and CDR2 sequences are MNHNS and SASEGT. The CDR3 covers 14 residues, taking in both the cysteine and the phenylalanine. The entry retains the CDR3 DNA only, 42 bases that are in frame from base 1.

TCR beta CDR3 regions were amplified from RNA transcripts. The first round of RT-PCR for the TCR CDR3 was performed with the HTBI primer set and the Qiagen OneStep RT-PCR kit. A second multiplex PCR round built the libraries, followed by size selection and purification. Libraries were sequenced paired-end with 100 bp reads on an Illumina HiSeq2000. As for the original processing: Raw data were processed with SOAPnuke, discarding reads with adapters, uncalled bases, mean Phred below 15, or no exact constant-primer or identifier match. High-quality paired reads were merged with COPE v1.2.5, and unique nucleotide sequences were defined as clonotypes. MiTCR v1.1 was used to align the clonotypes against IMGT TRBV, TRBD and TRBJ reference segments. Analysis was restricted to V-J combinations with a frequency above 0.0001, which covered roughly 99% of repertoires. A TCS score was defined as the ratio of F50 (clonal expansion) to E x V (chaos), with BLOSUM62-based TCRdist applied between CDR3 peptides within each V-J. Welch's t-statistics and random forest reduced around 550 V-J features to 10 to 15, which were used in a naive Bayes classifier (R e1071). The public reads were run again by TCRdb, first through fastp at Q25 and then through MiXCR, and only productive beta chains were kept. Every entry covers one CDR3 protein and lists the most common genes and DNA from its rows. V and J calls and clone size were set by TCRdb, not the authors. The sample table shows roughly 500,000 distinct CDR3 sequences, and approximately 25% are seen once. The biggest ten clones account for approximately 10% of the sample.

This receptor was taken from a woman aged 25-40 years with Graves' ophthalmopathy. What was sequenced was blood. The chain couples TRBV6-1 to TRBJ2-2, and 7 junctional nucleotides match TRBD1. The DNA is as follows: TGTGCCAGCGGTCGGACAGGGAACACCGGGGAGCTGTTTTTT. It translates to CASGRTGNTGELFF.